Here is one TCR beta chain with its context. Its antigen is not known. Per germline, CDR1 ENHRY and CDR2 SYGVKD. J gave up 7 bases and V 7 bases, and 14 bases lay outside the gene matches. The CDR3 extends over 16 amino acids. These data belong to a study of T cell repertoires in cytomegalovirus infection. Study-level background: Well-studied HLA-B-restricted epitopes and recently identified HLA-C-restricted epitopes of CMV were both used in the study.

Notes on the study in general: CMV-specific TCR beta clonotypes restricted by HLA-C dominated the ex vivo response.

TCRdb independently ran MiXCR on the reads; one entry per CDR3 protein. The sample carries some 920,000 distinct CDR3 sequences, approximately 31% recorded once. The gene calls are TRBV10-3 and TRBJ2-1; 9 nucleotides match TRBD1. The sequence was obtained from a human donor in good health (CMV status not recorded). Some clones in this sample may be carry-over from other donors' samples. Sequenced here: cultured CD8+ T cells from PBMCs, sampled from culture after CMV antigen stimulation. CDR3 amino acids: CAIKGMGQGGGNEQFF. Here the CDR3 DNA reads TGTGCCATCAAGGGGATGGGACAGGGAGGTGGGAATGAGCAGTTCTTC.